This T cell receptor beta chain was identified during a study of blood T cell repertoires in COVID-19. Across the study: COVID-19 samples from acute and convalescent phases originated in the United States, Italy and Spain. In each case, the material was cDNA or gDNA derived from T cells, B-cell-depleted T cells, or PBMCs.

The method was immunoSEQ multiplex PCR; TCRdb's version includes in-frame clones alone and lacks a portion of them. Altogether 250,000 to 300,000 clones are present, 85% to 90% being singletons, with the ten largest covering 5.5% to 8%. Germline CDR1 KGHDR, CDR2 SFDVKD. The CDR3 is 13 residues long. V lost 12 bases, J lost 0 bases, and 10 bases lay in between. Sequenced sample: peripheral blood. The sequence was obtained from a woman between 50 and 59 years old with COVID-19, enrolled during active disease. The chain couples TRBV24-1 to TRBJ2-2, with D possibly TRBD1 on 6 matching bases. The CDR3 is CAAQGPNTGELFF. The CDR3 coding sequence is TGTGCCGCGCAGGGGCCGAACACCGGGGAGCTGTTTTTT.